A single T cell receptor beta chain is shown here with its context. What it recognizes is unknown. From 450 to 600 ng total RNA, TCR beta cDNA was generated with a primer in the constant region. Nested multiplex PCR, run for three rounds with slightly modified ARM-PCR, yielded TCR beta libraries. Amplification in the first two PCR rounds was performed using TRBV1-TRBV30 forward primers and a C-beta reverse primer for 9 to 11 cycles each. One entry per CDR3 protein, called by TCRdb with MiXCR from the multiplex PCR reads. This sample has around 330,000 distinct CDR3 sequences; about 50% occur once, and the top ten carry 15% to 20%. The data are from a study of tumor-infiltrating lymphocytes in primary liver carcinoma. Turning to the study itself: Patients underwent resection of primary liver carcinoma. Spanning 4.2 to 10 cm, the tumors were T1-T3 N0M0. The study, taken as a whole, reports: The overlap of tumor-adjacent and tumor-blood pairs was smaller than that of tumor region pairs.

Unsorted whole blood served as the source of blood RNA, and germline DNA was extracted as well. In advance of surgery, around 4 milliliters of peripheral blood were collected. The V end lost 6 bases, the J end lost 10 bases, and 19 bases lay between the germline ends. Germline V gene sequence: CDR1 WSHSY, CDR2 SAAADI. The CDR3 totals 13 residues. This sequence joins TRBV10-2 and TRBJ2-7, with D perhaps TRBD1 (6 bases). This TCR derives from a woman aged 30 to 39 with primary liver carcinoma and hepatitis B virus infection. Sequencing was performed on peripheral blood. Here the CDR3 reads CASSALGGRDQYF. For the CDR3, the DNA is TGCGCCAGCAGCGCCTTAGGGGGTCGAGATCAGTACTTC.